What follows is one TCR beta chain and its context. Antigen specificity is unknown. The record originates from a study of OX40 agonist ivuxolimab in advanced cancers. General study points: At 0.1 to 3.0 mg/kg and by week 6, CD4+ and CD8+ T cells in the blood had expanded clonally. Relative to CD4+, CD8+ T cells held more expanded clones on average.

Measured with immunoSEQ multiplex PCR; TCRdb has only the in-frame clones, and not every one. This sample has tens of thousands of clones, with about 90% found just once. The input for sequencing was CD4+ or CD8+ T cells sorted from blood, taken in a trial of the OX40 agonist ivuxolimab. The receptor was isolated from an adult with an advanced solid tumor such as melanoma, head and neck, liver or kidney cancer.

CDR3 residues: CASSLGQLSSYEQYF. DNA of the CDR3: TGTGCCAGCAGCCTGGGGCAACTGAGCTCCTACGAGCAGTACTTC. V and J are TRBV5-4 and TRBJ2-7, with D tentatively TRBD1 (5 bases). The CDR3 runs 15 residues. Per the germline V gene, CDR1 is SGHNT and CDR2 is YYREEE (reference sequence). The V end lost 4 bases, the J end lost 0 bases, and 14 bases lay between the germline ends.